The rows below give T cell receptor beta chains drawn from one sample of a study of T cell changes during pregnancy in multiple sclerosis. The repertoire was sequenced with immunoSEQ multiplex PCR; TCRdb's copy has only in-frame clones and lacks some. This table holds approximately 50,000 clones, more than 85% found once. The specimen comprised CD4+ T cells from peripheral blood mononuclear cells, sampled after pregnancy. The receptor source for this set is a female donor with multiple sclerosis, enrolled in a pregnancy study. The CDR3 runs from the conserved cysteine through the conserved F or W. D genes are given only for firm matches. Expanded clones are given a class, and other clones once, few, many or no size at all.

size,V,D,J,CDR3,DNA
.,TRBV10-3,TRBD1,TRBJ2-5,CAISDSGTAKETQYF,TGTGCCATCAGTGATTCCGGGACAGCTAAAGAGACCCAGTACTTC
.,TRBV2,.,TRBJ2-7,CASSEQGINEQYF,TGTGCCAGCAGTGAGCAGGGTATCAACGAGCAGTACTTC
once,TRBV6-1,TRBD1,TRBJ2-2,CASSEDRGGTGELFF,TGTGCCAGCAGTGAAGACAGGGGTGGTACCGGGGAGCTGTTTTTT
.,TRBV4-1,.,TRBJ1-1,CASSQSWTANTEAFF,TGCGCCAGCAGCCAATCGTGGACAGCGAACACTGAAGCTTTCTTT
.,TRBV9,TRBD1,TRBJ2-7,CASSPRQGTFPQYF,TGTGCCAGCAGCCCCCGACAGGGTACCTTTCCGCAGTACTTC
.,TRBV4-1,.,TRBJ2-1,CASSPTTVLNNEQFF,TGCGCCAGCAGCCCGACGACAGTGCTAAACAATGAGCAGTTCTTC
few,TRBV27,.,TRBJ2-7,CASSLDDSSYDHEQYF,TGTGCCAGCAGTTTAGATGACAGCTCCTACGACCACGAGCAGTACTTC
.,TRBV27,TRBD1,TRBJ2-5,CASRRQGAETQYF,TGTGCCAGCAGGAGACAGGGGGCGGAGACCCAGTACTTC
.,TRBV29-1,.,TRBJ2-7,CSVVLGIYEQYF,TGCAGCGTTGTTCTCGGGATTTACGAGCAGTACTTC
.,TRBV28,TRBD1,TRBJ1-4,CASSSTGGGEKLFF,TGTGCCAGCAGTTCTACAGGGGGAGGTGAAAAACTGTTTTTT
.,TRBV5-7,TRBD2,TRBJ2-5,CASIKYKAGGPRQETQYF,TGTGCCAGCATCAAATATAAAGCGGGAGGGCCTCGACAAGAGACCCAGTACTTC
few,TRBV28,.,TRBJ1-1,CASSLAARKAFF,TGTGCCAGCAGTTTAGCGGCACGGAAGGCTTTCTTT
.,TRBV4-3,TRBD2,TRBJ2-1,CASSQEGAGGSYNEQFF,TGCGCCAGCAGCCAAGAGGGGGCGGGAGGCTCCTACAATGAGCAGTTCTTC